The rows below give T cell receptor beta chains drawn from one sample of a study of shared clonotypes between healthy human individuals. Clones were read by immunoSEQ multiplex PCR, and TCRdb kept only the in-frame ones, dropping some. The data show millions of clones, approximately 93% seen once. What was sequenced was naive CD4+ T cells from PBMCs. The receptors derive from a young man in good health. Some clones in this sample may be carry-over from other donors' samples. The CDR3 runs from the conserved cysteine through the conserved F or W. A D gene is named only where the DNA matches it firmly. The size entry is marked missing in some rows and otherwise reads once, few, many or a size class.

J gene | V gene | D gene | clone size | CDR3 DNA | CDR3 protein
TRBJ1-3 | TRBV30 | TRBD1 | NA | TGTGCCTGGAGTCGGTGGGGGACAGGGCAACTTAAGGGTGGAAACACCATATATTTT | CAWSRWGTGQLKGGNTIYF
TRBJ2-1 | TRBV19 | NA | NA | TGTGCCAGTAGCTCCGGCCCCGGAACGGGCGGGAACTACAATGAGCAGTTCTTC | CASSSGPGTGGNYNEQFF
TRBJ2-3 | TRBV18 | TRBD1 | NA | TGTGCCAGCTCACCATATTTTTCGGGACAGGGAACAGATACGCAGTATTTT | CASSPYFSGQGTDTQYF
TRBJ1-3 | TRBV5-1 | NA | NA | TGCGCCAGCAGCCCCCGACAGGCTTGGAGCTCTGGAAACACCATATATTTT | CASSPRQAWSSGNTIYF
TRBJ1-3 | TRBV5-5 | NA | NA | TGTGCCAGCAGCTTCTACCTGAGCTCTGGAAACACCATATATTTT | CASSFYLSSGNTIYF
TRBJ2-7 | TRBV30 | NA | NA | TGTGCCTTGGCCCACGCGGGACACGCAAACTACGAGCAGTACTTC | CALAHAGHANYEQYF
TRBJ2-7 | TRBV27 | NA | NA | TGTGCCAGCAGTGGGGCGGGGAGAGGCTCCTACGAGCAGTACTTC | CASSGAGRGSYEQYF
TRBJ2-7 | TRBV14 | NA | NA | TGTGCCAGCAGCCAAGACCCTGGCGGTACAAGCTACGAGCAGTACTTC | CASSQDPGGTSYEQYF
TRBJ1-2 | TRBV7-9 | NA | NA | TGTGCCAGCAGCTTAGGCGCCTCGATCTATGGCTACACCTTC | CASSLGASIYGYTF
TRBJ2-2 | TRBV29-1 | NA | NA | TGCAGCGTTGATGGGGGAACCGGGGAGCTGTTTTTT | CSVDGGTGELFF
TRBJ1-1 | TRBV2 | NA | NA | TGTGCCAGCACCTTAGGGATGTCTGAAGCTTTCTTT | CASTLGMSEAFF
TRBJ2-7 | TRBV28 | TRBD1 | once | TGCGCCAGCAGTTTCACATATCGGGACAGGGGGTTTGACGAGCAGTACTTC | CASSFTYRDRGFDEQYF
TRBJ1-2 | TRBV6-1 | NA | NA | TGTGCCAGCAGTGAATTTACAGTTGGGGACATGTATGGCTACACCTTC | CASSEFTVGDMYGYTF
TRBJ2-7 | TRBV27 | NA | NA | TGTGCCAGCAGTCCACAGGGCCCATCCTACGAGCAGTACTTC | CASSPQGPSYEQYF
TRBJ2-5 | TRBV5-6 | NA | NA | TGTGCCAGCAGCTTGGACCCAGGAGAGACCCAGTACTTC | CASSLDPGETQYF
TRBJ1-1 | TRBV6-1 | NA | NA | TGTGCCAGTGGCGTCATGAACACTGAAGCTTTCTTT | CASGVMNTEAFF
TRBJ2-2 | TRBV7-9 | NA | NA | TGTGCCAGCAGCTTTCGGCCGGGAGAGCTGTTTTTT | CASSFRPGELFF
TRBJ2-2 | TRBV28 | TRBD2 | NA | TGTGCCAGCACCCCTAGCGGGAGGGTGAACACCGGGGAGCTGTTTTTT | CASTPSGRVNTGELFF
TRBJ2-1 | TRBV9 | TRBD2 | NA | TGTGCCAGCAGCACCAGTCTAGCGGTAACCTACAATGAGCAGTTCTTC | CASSTSLAVTYNEQFF
TRBJ1-2 | TRBV2 | NA | NA | TGTGCCAGCAGTGAAGAAGGCCCGGGGGGCTACACCTTC | CASSEEGPGGYTF
TRBJ1-3 | TRBV18 | NA | NA | TGTGCCAGCTCAGCCACTCCGGGGCCGTCGGGAAACACCATATATTTT | CASSATPGPSGNTIYF
TRBJ1-3 | TRBV28 | NA | NA | TGTGCCAGCATCGGCCCTCAGACTGCTGGAAACACCATATATTTT | CASIGPQTAGNTIYF
TRBJ2-1 | TRBV4-2 | TRBD1 | NA | TGTGCCAGCAGCCAACGATACGGACAGGGCCCTTACAATGAGCAGTTCTTC | CASSQRYGQGPYNEQFF
TRBJ2-1 | TRBV7-9 | TRBD2 | NA | TGTGCCAGCAGCCCCTCCGGACTAGCGGGCTACAATGAGCAGTTCTTC | CASSPSGLAGYNEQFF
TRBJ2-3 | TRBV28 | TRBD2 | once | TGTGCCAGCAGGCCAAAGGGTAGCGGGAGGGCCGCCGATACGCAGTATTTT | CASRPKGSGRAADTQYF
TRBJ1-4 | TRBV6-6 | NA | NA | TGTGCCAGCAGTTACTCGGGGGAGGATGAAAAACTGTTTTTT | CASSYSGEDEKLFF
TRBJ2-6 | TRBV5-6 | NA | NA | TGTGCCAGCAGTGTGGGTGGGGCCAACGTCCTGACTTTC | CASSVGGANVLTF
TRBJ2-1 | TRBV2 | TRBD2 | NA | TGTGCCACGGTAGGGACTAGCGGAGAGGGGGAGCAGTTCTTC | CATVGTSGEGEQFF
TRBJ2-1 | TRBV7-2 | NA | NA | TGTGCCAGCAGCTTTGATGCGGGTTCCTACAATGAGCAGTTCTTC | CASSFDAGSYNEQFF
TRBJ1-1 | TRBV15 | NA | NA | TGTGCCACCAGCAGAGATGGAACAGGGAGGACTGAAGCTTTCTTT | CATSRDGTGRTEAFF
TRBJ2-1 | TRBV7-6 | NA | NA | TGTGCCAGCAGCCCAAGGGGCGACAATGAGCAGTTCTTC | CASSPRGDNEQFF
TRBJ2-7 | TRBV7-2 | TRBD2 | NA | TGTGCCAGCAGCTTAGATATAGCGGGGCGTTACGAGCAGTACTTC | CASSLDIAGRYEQYF
TRBJ1-3 | TRBV15 | NA | once | TGTGCCACCAGCAGAGAAAGCTTCACTGGAAACACCATATATTTT | CATSRESFTGNTIYF
TRBJ2-3 | TRBV2 | TRBD2 | NA | TGTGCCAGCAGTTGGACTAGCGGGAGGGATACGCAGTATTTT | CASSWTSGRDTQYF
TRBJ1-5 | TRBV5-1 | TRBD1 | few | TGCGCCAGCAGCCCCGGGACAGGGAGCGGTCAGCCCCAGCATTTT | CASSPGTGSGQPQHF
TRBJ2-1 | TRBV11-3 | TRBD2 | NA | TGTGCCAGCAGCCAACGCGGGGGGGGTGATGAGCAGTTCTTC | CASSQRGGGDEQFF
TRBJ2-1 | TRBV25-1 | NA | NA | TGTGCCAGCAGTGGGAGGGGCTCCTACAATGAGCAGTTCTTC | CASSGRGSYNEQFF
TRBJ2-2 | TRBV2 | NA | NA | TGTGCCAGCACACGGGCTGGCGGGGAGCTGTTTTTT | CASTRAGGELFF
TRBJ2-1 | TRBV7-2 | TRBD2 | NA | TGTGCCAGCATTTCTAGCGGGAGCGGCTCCTACAATGAGCAGTTCTTC | CASISSGSGSYNEQFF
TRBJ1-1 | TRBV10-3 | NA | NA | TGTGCCATCAGTGATTACGGAAGAGAGACATTCTTT | CAISDYGRETFF
TRBJ2-3 | TRBV18 | NA | NA | TGTGCCAGCTCACCCCGTACACCCGGCACAGATACGCAGTATTTT | CASSPRTPGTDTQYF
TRBJ2-7 | TRBV18 | NA | NA | TGTGCCAGCTCACCGGAGACCCGGCCCGGGACAAGCGACGAGCAGTACTTC | CASSPETRPGTSDEQYF
TRBJ1-2 | TRBV28 | TRBD1 | NA | TGTGCCACCTGGACAGGGGTCAACTATGGCTACACCTTC | CATWTGVNYGYTF
TRBJ2-2 | TRBV19 | TRBD1 | NA | TGTGCCAGTAGTGGACAGGGCCCCGGGGAGCTGTTTTTT | CASSGQGPGELFF
TRBJ1-4 | TRBV5-1 | NA | NA | TGCGCCAGCAGCTTGGGTGGCAGGAGAACTAATGAAAAACTGTTTTTT | CASSLGGRRTNEKLFF
TRBJ2-5 | TRBV5-4 | NA | NA | TGTGCCAGCAGCGATACTAGGGGTGCAGCCGGGACCCAGTACTTC | CASSDTRGAAGTQYF
TRBJ1-1 | TRBV7-9 | TRBD1 | NA | TGTGCCAGCAGCCTAACAGGGGGCTTAGGCACTGAAGCTTTCTTT | CASSLTGGLGTEAFF
TRBJ2-7 | TRBV6-5 | TRBD2 | NA | TGTGCCAGCAGTTACTCGACTAGCGGGTACGTGGAGCAGTACTTC | CASSYSTSGYVEQYF
TRBJ1-2 | TRBV19 | NA | NA | TGTGCCAGTAGTATAGAGTTTTCAGGGAAGGATGGCTACACCTTC | CASSIEFSGKDGYTF
TRBJ1-1 | TRBV18 | NA | once | TGTGCCAGCTCACCAAATACCAGGAACGTTAGGGGTGAAGCTTTCTTT | CASSPNTRNVRGEAFF
TRBJ1-3 | TRBV6-1 | NA | NA | TGTGCCAGCAGTGAGTTAACCAGGGGCGCGACCGGAAACACCATATATTTT | CASSELTRGATGNTIYF
TRBJ1-1 | TRBV19 | NA | few | TGTGCCACCATAGGACAGAGCTTTGAAGCTTTCTTT | CATIGQSFEAFF
TRBJ1-2 | TRBV5-4 | NA | NA | TGTGCCAGCAGCTTGGTAGAGGGGCTGGCTGGCTACACCTTC | CASSLVEGLAGYTF
TRBJ2-1 | TRBV7-2 | NA | NA | TGTGCCAGCAGCTTACTTGCGAATGAGCAGTTCTTC | CASSLLANEQFF
TRBJ1-4 | TRBV5-4 | NA | NA | TGTGCCAGCAGCCCCGACCCTACCCTAAGTGATGAAAAACTGTTTTTT | CASSPDPTLSDEKLFF
TRBJ2-3 | TRBV5-1 | NA | NA | TGCGCCAGCAGCTCAAGGGGAGTTACAGATACGCAGTATTTT | CASSSRGVTDTQYF
TRBJ1-1 | TRBV2 | NA | NA | TGTGCCAGTGGGGCAGAAATGAACACTGAAGCTTTCTTT | CASGAEMNTEAFF
TRBJ2-7 | TRBV5-1 | NA | once | TGCGCCAGCAGCCCAAAAGGACCCTCCTACGAGCAGTACTTC | CASSPKGPSYEQYF
TRBJ2-3 | TRBV6-1 | NA | NA | TGTGCCAGCAGTAAAGTAACAGATACGCAGTATTTT | CASSKVTDTQYF
TRBJ2-4 | TRBV7-9 | NA | NA | TGTGCCAGCAGCCACGGGTCCCAAGGGATAAACATTCAGTACTTC | CASSHGSQGINIQYF